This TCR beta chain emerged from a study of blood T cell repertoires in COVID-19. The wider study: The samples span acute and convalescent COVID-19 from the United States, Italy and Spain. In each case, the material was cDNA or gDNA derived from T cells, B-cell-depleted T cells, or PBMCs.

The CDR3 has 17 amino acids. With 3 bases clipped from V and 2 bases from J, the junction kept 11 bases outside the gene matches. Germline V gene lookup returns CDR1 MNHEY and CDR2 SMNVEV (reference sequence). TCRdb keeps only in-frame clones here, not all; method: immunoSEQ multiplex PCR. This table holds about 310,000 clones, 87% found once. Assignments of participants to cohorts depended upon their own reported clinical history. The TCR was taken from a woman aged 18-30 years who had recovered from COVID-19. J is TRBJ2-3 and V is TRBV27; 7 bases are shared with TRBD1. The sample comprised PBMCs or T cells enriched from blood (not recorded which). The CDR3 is CASSLGRDSTPTDTQYF. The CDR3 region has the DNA TGTGCCAGCAGTTTGGGCCGGGACAGTACACCCACAGATACGCAGTATTTT.